The next 29 T cell receptor beta chains were all read from a single sample in a study of blood T cell repertoires in COVID-19. Assay used: immunoSEQ multiplex PCR; TCRdb lists only in-frame clones, some missing. Here the sample spans some 140,000 clones, nearly 80% being singletons. The material sequenced was peripheral blood. The receptor source for this set is a man of 80 years or more with acute or convalescent COVID-19.

The CDR3 spells CASSLGAGRETQYF. CDR3 DNA sequence: TGTGCCAGCAGCTTAGGGGCAGGGAGGGAGACCCAGTACTTC. The rearrangement joins TRBV7-6 to TRBJ2-5; possibly TRBD2 for D (6 bases). Trimming took 1 base from V and 5 from J, leaving 11 bases between them. Germline lookup yields CDR1 SGHVS and CDR2 FNYEAQ. CDR3 size: 14 residues.

This rearrangement joins TRBV7-3 to TRBJ2-2; D remains ambiguous. The CDR3 is 13 amino acids. CDR1 and CDR2 from the germline V gene are SGHTA and FQGTGA. V lost 4 bases to trimming and J lost 5 bases, with 8 bases between them. This chain's CDR3 is CASSSIGTGELFF. CDR3 in DNA: TGTGCCAGCAGCTCCATCGGTACCGGGGAGCTGTTTTTT.

V gene TRBV19 combines with J gene TRBJ1-2; 8 nucleotides align to TRBD1. The V gene end was trimmed by 1 base and the J gene end by 4 bases; junction bases not matched to a gene: 5. This CDR3 has 15 residues. Germline values: CDR1 LNHDA, CDR2 SQIVND (reference sequence). CDR3 sequence: CASSIGGTGGYGYTF. As DNA, the CDR3 is TGTGCCAGTAGTATAGGTGGGACAGGCGGCTATGGCTACACCTTC.

The V gene is TRBV3-1 (or the pseudogene TRBV3-2), the J gene TRBJ1-4; D ambiguous. CDR1 and CDR2 from the germline V gene are LGHDT and YNNKEL (reference sequence). Trimming removed 6 bases at V and 8 bases at J, with 16 bases between. The CDR3 covers 14 residues. The CDR3 loop is CASSRRPEEEKLFF. CDR3 nucleotides: TGTGCCAGCAGTCGGCGCCCAGAGGAAGAAAAACTGTTTTTT.

The chain has TRBV5-1 and TRBJ1-1; unclear D gene. The germline V gene has CDR1 SGHRS and CDR2 YFSETQ. The length of the CDR3 is 14 residues. The V end was cut by 6 bases, the J end by 0 bases, with 12 bases between. The CDR3 DNA is TGCGCCAGCACCCCCGGGATTTTGAACACTGAAGCTTTCTTT. It is translated as CASTPGILNTEAFF.

In nucleotides, the CDR3 is TGTGCCAGCAGCTTTGTCCCGACAGGGGAAGAGACCCAGTACTTC. It encodes CASSFVPTGEETQYF. The chain has TRBV5-4 and TRBJ2-5, with TRBD1 matching 8 bases. The CDR3 covers 15 residues. J gave up 3 bases and V 2 bases, and 6 bases lay outside the gene matches. The germline gives CDR1 SGHNT, CDR2 YYREEE (reference sequence).

V usage is TRBV2 and J usage is TRBJ2-1; 7 nucleotides line up with TRBD1. This CDR3 is built from 15 residues. The germline CDR1 and CDR2 sequences are SNHLY and FYNNEI. With V trimmed by 3 bases and J by 8 bases, 10 bases remained unmatched. The CDR3 sequence: CASSDSQGRMYEQFF. DNA of the CDR3: TGTGCCAGCAGTGACTCACAGGGGCGAATGTATGAGCAGTTCTTC.

The CDR3 sequence is CASTRAGGVDEQFF. The CDR3 coding sequence is TGTGCCAGCACCCGAGCGGGGGGGGTAGATGAGCAGTTCTTC. The rearrangement uses TRBV2 and TRBJ2-1; TRBD2 matches at 10 bases. Germline V gene data show CDR1 as SNHLY and CDR2 as FYNNEI. CDR3 length: 14 amino acids. The V segment lost 7 bases and the J segment 8 bases; nucleotides outside the gene matches: 8.

The chain recombines TRBV28 with TRBJ2-7; D ambiguous. The CDR3 extends over 13 amino acids. V was clipped by 5 bases and J by 2 bases, with 10 bases between them. Germline V CDR1 and CDR2: MDHEN, SYDVKM. This CDR3 is CASSNSQTYEQYV. The CDR3 DNA follows: TGTGCCAGCAGTAATAGCCAAACCTACGAGCAGTACGTC.

The gene calls are TRBV6-5 and TRBJ1-1, with D maybe TRBD1 (6 bases). In germline, CDR1 is MNHEY, CDR2 SVGAGI. The CDR3 spans 14 residues. Between the trimmed V and J ends, which lost 6 bases and 4 bases, there was a span of 15 bases. The CDR3 DNA follows: TGTGCCAGCAGGGCCAGGGGTTCGGTCACTGAAGCTTTCTTT. Translating it yields CASRARGSVTEAFF.

This chain uses TRBV6-5 with TRBJ1-2; 8 nucleotides line up with TRBD1. Germline V gene data show CDR1 as MNHEY and CDR2 as SVGAGI. The CDR3 runs to 14 residues. Germline trimming cut 5 bases from V and 7 bases from J; bases unmatched to any gene: 9. Here the CDR3 reads CASSRTGMGAGYTF. The DNA for the CDR3 is TGTGCCAGCAGTAGGACAGGGATGGGCGCTGGCTACACCTTC.

V is TRBV6-5 and J is TRBJ2-5, with TRBD1 identical over 9 bases. Germline V CDR1 and CDR2: MNHEY, SVGAGI. Trimming cost V 0 bases and J 5 bases; bases outside gene matches: 7. There are 16 residues in the CDR3. This CDR3 is CASSYSTTGGLETQYF. Here the CDR3 DNA reads TGTGCCAGCAGTTACTCGACGACAGGGGGTTTGGAGACCCAGTACTTC.

The chain has TRBV19 and TRBJ2-5; D is possibly TRBD2 (5 bases). V was trimmed by 0 bases and J by 5 bases, leaving 16 bases between them. CDR1 and CDR2 from the germline V gene are LNHDA and SQIVND (reference sequence). The CDR3 extends over 16 amino acids. CDR3 DNA sequence: TGTGCCAGTAGTATAGATCTATCGGGTAGCGTGGAGACCCAGTACTTC. Its protein product is CASSIDLSGSVETQYF.

This sequence joins TRBV10-2 and TRBJ2-3; the match to TRBD2 covers 9 bases. CDR1 is WSHSY, CDR2 SAAADI, per germline. V gave up 10 bases and J gave up 2 bases; unmatched junction bases: 13. The CDR3 runs to 16 residues. Here the CDR3 reads CATENSGGPNTDTQYF. The CDR3 bases are TGCGCCACCGAGAATAGCGGGGGCCCTAACACAGATACGCAGTATTTT.

The V and J genes are TRBV5-6 and TRBJ1-2; tentative D call: TRBD1 (5 bases). Germline loops: CDR1 SGHDT, CDR2 YYEEEE. V was trimmed by 5 bases and J by 4 bases, leaving 18 bases between them. The CDR3 is made up of 15 amino acids. CDR3 amino acids: CASSPPGPGGYGYTF. The CDR3 DNA is TGTGCCAGCAGTCCACCGGGACCGGGGGGCTATGGCTACACCTTC.

This clone has just one count. This chain joins TRBV11-2 and TRBJ1-6; D may be TRBD1 (6 bases). V lost 5 bases and J lost 5, with 13 bases in between. Germline values: CDR1 SGHAT, CDR2 FQNNGV. The CDR3 runs to 15 residues. The CDR3: CASSPQGSNNSPLHF. CDR3 nucleotide sequence: TGTGCCAGCAGCCCGCAGGGGAGTAATAATTCACCCCTCCACTTT.

This chain links TRBV28 with TRBJ2-1; TRBD2 matches 9 bases. There are 16 residues in the CDR3. The ends lost 5 bases at V and 7 bases at J; junction bases unmatched: 12. CDR1 and CDR2 (germline): MDHEN, SYDVKM. CDR3 sequence (DNA): TGTGCCAGCAGTCCACCTCTAGCGGGGAGGTTGAATGAGCAGTTCTTC. It translates to CASSPPLAGRLNEQFF. The full variable domain, its missing parts supplied by reference TRBV28 and TRBJ2-1, is DVKVTQSSRYLVKRTGEKVFLECVQDMDHENMFWYRQDPGLGLRLIYFSYDVKMKEKGDIPEGYSVSREKKERFSLILESASTNQTSMYLCASSPPLAGRLNEQFFGPGTRLTVL.

The V call is TRBV4-2, the J call TRBJ2-3; 11 bases agree with TRBD2. The CDR3 is made up of 17 amino acids. Losses at the gene ends were 0 bases for V and 5 bases for J; bases not matched to a gene: 7. Germline V gene data show CDR1 as LGHNA and CDR2 as YNFKEQ. The CDR3: CASSQELAGGPLDTQYF. CDR3 in DNA: TGTGCCAGCAGCCAAGAGTTAGCGGGGGGGCCACTAGATACGCAGTATTTT.

The sample holds one count of this clone. This sequence joins TRBV20-1 and TRBJ1-2, with D possibly TRBD1 on 6 matching bases. Trimming took 5 bases from V and 8 from J, leaving 12 bases between them. Germline values: CDR1 DFQATT, CDR2 SNEGSKA (reference sequence). The CDR3 extends over 11 amino acids. CDR3 nucleotide sequence: TGCAGTGCTGGGGGCGGGGGAGGCTACACCTTC. Translating it yields CSAGGGGGYTF.

This clone was seen a single time. This chain uses TRBV29-1 with TRBJ2-1, with TRBD1 matching over 9 bases. The CDR3 totals 15 residues. CDR1 and CDR2 (germline): SQVTM, ANQGSEA. With 7 bases clipped from V and 6 bases from J, the junction kept 13 bases outside the gene matches. In DNA form, the CDR3 reads TGCAGCGCGCGTACAGGGGGCGATCTAGGCAATGAGCAGTTCTTC. Protein sequence: CSARTGGDLGNEQFF.

This chain uses TRBV10-3 with TRBJ2-7, with D unclear. Germline V gene data show CDR1 as ENHRY and CDR2 as SYGVKD. CDR3 length: 14 amino acids. Here the CDR3 reads CAKNGRFTSYEQYV. DNA for the CDR3: TGTGCAAAAAACGGCAGGTTTACCTCCTACGAGCAGTACGTC.

The V gene is TRBV20-1, the J gene TRBJ2-5; D remains ambiguous. Germline values: CDR1 DFQATT, CDR2 SNEGSKA (reference sequence). V shed 3 bases and J shed 2 bases, with 4 bases lying between them. The CDR3 loop spans 11 amino acids. DNA for the CDR3: TGCAGTGCTAGCGTACAAGAGACCCAGTACTTC. It encodes CSASVQETQYF.

The chain has TRBV5-1 and TRBJ1-1; tentative D call: TRBD1 (5 bases). CDR3 size: 15 residues. CDR1 SGHRS and CDR2 YFSETQ come from the germline V gene. The V gene lost 4 bases and the J gene lost 1 base, with 14 bases spanning the gap. The CDR3 DNA sequence: TGCGCCAGCAGCCCAGGAGGGGCGGGGAACACTGAAGCTTTCTTT. Its protein is CASSPGGAGNTEAFF.

The chain is built from TRBV29-1 and TRBJ2-1; TRBD2 might be the D (5 bases). Per germline, CDR1 SQVTM and CDR2 ANQGSEA. The CDR3 has 16 amino acids. Trimming removed 7 bases from V and 5 bases from J, with 24 bases in between. CDR3 in amino acids: CSAKYGITYPNNEQFF. In nucleotides, the CDR3 is TGCAGCGCCAAGTACGGGATCACATACCCTAACAATGAGCAGTTCTTC.

The CDR3 here is CASSPFGVQETQYF. CDR3 nucleotide sequence: TGTGCCAGCAGTCCCTTCGGGGTCCAAGAGACCCAGTACTTC. The J gene is TRBJ2-5, the V gene TRBV28; D is possibly TRBD2 (5 bases). V dropped 5 bases and J dropped 1 base, with 11 bases sitting between them. The CDR3 runs to 14 residues. Germline V lookup: CDR1 MDHEN, CDR2 SYDVKM.

This rearrangement joins TRBV30 to TRBJ1-4; 7 positions match TRBD1. Germline trimming cut 0 bases from V and 5 bases from J; bases unmatched to any gene: 6. The CDR3 extends over 15 amino acids. From germline, CDR1 is GTSNPN and CDR2 SVGIG (reference sequence). CDR3 sequence: CAWSVSPGGNEKLFF. CDR3 DNA: TGTGCCTGGAGTGTAAGTCCAGGGGGAAATGAAAAACTGTTTTTT.

The J gene is TRBJ1-2, the V gene TRBV18, with 7 bases matching TRBD1. Losses at the gene ends were 3 bases for V and 7 bases for J; bases not matched to a gene: 5. The CDR3 length is 13 residues. Germline V gives CDR1 KGHSH, CDR2 LQKENI. CDR3 nucleotide sequence: TGTGCCAGCTCACCGGACAGGTCCAGTGGCTACACCTTC. As protein: CASSPDRSSGYTF. Looking up the rest from reference TRBV18 and TRBJ1-2 gives the full variable domain: NAGVMQNPRHLVRRRGQEARLRCSPMKGHSHVYWYRQLPEEGLKFMVYLQKENIIDESGMPKERFSAEFPKEGPSILRIQQVVRGDSAAYFCASSPDRSSGYTFGSGTRLTVV.

The rearrangement uses TRBV9 and TRBJ1-2; no firm D call. The germline V and J ends were trimmed by 3 bases and 0 bases, with 9 bases remaining between them. Germline V gives CDR1 SGDLS, CDR2 YYNGEE. The CDR3 has 14 residues. CDR3 protein: CASSDSRSNYGYTF. DNA of the CDR3: TGTGCCAGCAGCGACAGCAGATCTAACTATGGCTACACCTTC.

This clone showed up just once. The chain carries TRBV28 and TRBJ2-4; 7 bases map to TRBD2. CDR1 and CDR2 from the germline V gene are MDHEN and SYDVKM. The CDR3 spans 16 residues. Germline trimming cut 5 bases from V and 5 bases from J; bases unmatched to any gene: 12. The CDR3 is CASSPLGREEENIQYF. The CDR3 DNA sequence: TGTGCCAGCAGTCCTCTTGGGAGGGAAGAAGAAAACATTCAGTACTTC.